This is a list of T cell receptor beta chains from one sample in a study of blood T cell repertoires in COVID-19. Method: immunoSEQ multiplex PCR; TCRdb's copy keeps in-frame clones and lacks some. The sample lists 280,000 or so clones, roughly 80% occurring once. Sequencing was carried out using peripheral blood. These receptors all come from a woman aged 45-59 years who had recovered from COVID-19. Both conserved end residues are part of each CDR3. A D gene is named only where the DNA matches it firmly. Some rows mark clone size as missing; the rest say once, few, many or name a class of expanded clone.

D gene: TRBD2
clone size: -
J gene: TRBJ2-3
V gene: TRBV7-9
CDR3 DNA: TGTGCCAGCAGCTTAAAAGGGTTCTTGCGGGGGAGTTCCACAGATACGCAGTATTTT
CDR3 protein: CASSLKGFLRGSSTDTQYF

D gene: TRBD2
clone size: -
J gene: TRBJ2-1
V gene: TRBV4-3
CDR3 DNA: TGCGCCAGCAGCCACCGCCGGGGGGGGAGTATCAATGAGCAGTTCTTC
CDR3 protein: CASSHRRGGSINEQFF

D gene: TRBD1
clone size: -
J gene: TRBJ2-7
V gene: TRBV28
CDR3 DNA: TGTGCCACCGGGGTGAGGGCAGGGGGAGTAAACGAGCAGTACTTC
CDR3 protein: CATGVRAGGVNEQYF

D gene: -
clone size: -
J gene: TRBJ1-1
V gene: TRBV7-8
CDR3 DNA: TGTGCCAGCAGCTCCCCCGAGGTGTATGAAGCTTTCTTT
CDR3 protein: CASSSPEVYEAFF

D gene: -
clone size: -
J gene: TRBJ2-1
V gene: TRBV28
CDR3 DNA: TGTGCCGGCAGTACATCGGCGGGAAGTAGAGGAAATGAGCAGTTCTTC
CDR3 protein: CAGSTSAGSRGNEQFF

D gene: TRBD1
clone size: -
J gene: TRBJ1-2
V gene: TRBV27
CDR3 DNA: TGTGCCAGCAGCCCCTTACAGGGGGGGGCCTCGAGCTACACCTTC
CDR3 protein: CASSPLQGGASSYTF

D gene: -
clone size: -
J gene: TRBJ1-1
V gene: TRBV6-6
CDR3 DNA: TGTGCCAGCACCCAAAGTTCCCTCACAGGTCGGGCTTTCTTT
CDR3 protein: CASTQSSLTGRAFF

D gene: TRBD1
clone size: once
J gene: TRBJ2-7
V gene: TRBV19
CDR3 DNA: TGTGCCAGTAGATCCCGGGACAGGGGACTTGGGAGCTCCTACGAGCAGTACTTC
CDR3 protein: CASRSRDRGLGSSYEQYF

D gene: -
clone size: few
J gene: TRBJ1-5
V gene: TRBV9
CDR3 DNA: TGTGCCCCCACCGTGCGGGCGCCCCAGCATTTT
CDR3 protein: CAPTVRAPQHF

D gene: -
clone size: -
J gene: TRBJ2-7
V gene: TRBV9
CDR3 DNA: TGTGCCAGCAGCGCACAGGGACGCGAGCAGTACTTC
CDR3 protein: CASSAQGREQYF

D gene: TRBD1
clone size: -
J gene: TRBJ1-2
V gene: TRBV28
CDR3 DNA: TGTGCCAGCAAAAGGACAGGGGGCCCCTATGGCTACACCTTC
CDR3 protein: CASKRTGGPYGYTF

D gene: TRBD2
clone size: -
J gene: TRBJ2-7
V gene: TRBV28
CDR3 DNA: TGTGCCAGCAGTTTACTGACTAGCGGGAGTATCCATGAGCAGTACTTC
CDR3 protein: CASSLLTSGSIHEQYF

D gene: TRBD1
clone size: -
J gene: TRBJ2-7
V gene: TRBV28
CDR3 DNA: TGTGCCAGCAGCCCGTTTGGGACAGGGAGCCTCTACGAGCAGTACTTC
CDR3 protein: CASSPFGTGSLYEQYF